Shown below are 19 T cell receptor beta chains from a single sample sequenced in a study of blood T cells in healthy people across ages (dated by TCRdb to 2015 to 2017). The library was prepared using 5' RACE. These reads were obtained on an Illumina HiSeq 2500. A second about 7 to 12 cycle PCR used a sample-barcoded 5' primer and a J-beta primer mix. Starting from the raw public reads, TCRdb applied fastp trimming at Q25, assembled clones with MiXCR and retained in-frame beta chains. Under each unique CDR3 protein, matching rows form one entry showing the most common genes and DNA. This sample comprises about 800,000 distinct CDR3 sequences, around a quarter of them detected only once. The ten largest clones capture approximately 3.7% of the sample. This sample was shared with a second study, whose subject was T cells of mothers and their children.

Sequences were obtained from blood. The receptors stem from a boy younger than 18 in good health.

V and J are TRBV12-3 or TRBV12-4 and TRBJ2-5, with 13 bases aligning to TRBD2. V dropped 6 bases and J dropped 5; count of bases not matched to a gene: 15. The CDR3 consists of 18 residues. CDR3 nucleotide sequence: TGTGCCAGCAGGCCCTCCGGGACTAGCGGGACGGGGGGGGAGACCCAGTACTTC. This sequence encodes CASRPSGTSGTGGETQYF.

The V and J genes are TRBV7-2 and TRBJ2-4; D unresolved. Trimming took off 5 bases at V and 4 bases at J, with 15 bases between the two ends. CDR1 SGHTA and CDR2 FQGNSA come from the germline V gene. The CDR3 has 15 amino acids. The CDR3 spells CASSPRFLGKNIQYF. The CDR3 DNA is TGTGCCAGCAGCCCTCGTTTTTTGGGAAAAAACATTCAGTACTTC.

This clonotype was counted between two and nine times. Relative to the germline gene, one junction end is altered; a read error may explain this. This chain connects TRBV11-2 to TRBJ2-3, with no clear D. The CDR3 is 14 residues long. Germline CDR1 SGHAT, CDR2 FQNNGV. As DNA, the CDR3 is TGTGCCGGCAGCACAGACGGGAGCACAGATACGCAGTATTTT. Its translation is CAGSTDGSTDTQYF.

The chain links TRBV7-8 to TRBJ2-3; 8 nucleotides agree with TRBD2. Unmatched junction bases numbered 12, after V lost 5 bases and J lost 2 bases. Per the germline V gene, CDR1 is SGHVS and CDR2 is FQNEAQ. The CDR3 is made up of 17 amino acids. CDR3: CASSLPLGGGLTDTQYF. DNA of the CDR3: TGTGCCAGCAGCCTACCGCTGGGCGGGGGGCTCACAGATACGCAGTATTTT.

The chain has TRBV20-1 and TRBJ2-7, with D possibly matching TRBD1 (6 bases). The CDR3 sequence is 15 residues long. Germline CDR1 and CDR2: DFQATT and SNEGSKA (reference sequence). Trimming left V 0 bases short and J 2 bases short, with 14 bases between. The CDR3 nucleotides read TGCAGTGCTAGAGAGGCACAGGGTGGTACCTACGAGCAGTACTTC. It yields the protein CSAREAQGGTYEQYF.

The chain is built from TRBV6-5 and TRBJ2-2, with D possibly matching TRBD2 (5 bases). Deletions cut 0 bases from V and 6 bases from J, with 23 bases between. This CDR3 has 19 residues. Germline V gene sequence: CDR1 MNHEY, CDR2 SVGAGI. The CDR3, as DNA: TGTGCCAGCAGTTACTCGTCCCGGACTGTCGGTTCTAGGGCCGGGGAGCTGTTTTTT. Translated, it gives CASSYSSRTVGSRAGELFF.

This chain joins TRBV7-2 and TRBJ2-7; TRBD2 might be the D (6 bases). V lost 0 bases to trimming and J lost 4 bases, with 16 bases between them. Germline values: CDR1 SGHTA, CDR2 FQGNSA. There are 16 residues in the CDR3. CDR3 bases: TGTGCCAGCAGCTTAGCTGGCGCGGGAAACGTTTACGAGCAGTACTTC. Translated: CASSLAGAGNVYEQYF.

This clonotype was picked up one time. This sequence joins TRBV3-1 and TRBJ2-7; D not resolved. This CDR3 spans 13 amino acids. The germline gives CDR1 LGHDT, CDR2 YNNKEL (reference sequence). V lost 3 bases to trimming and J lost 5 bases, with 11 bases between them. The CDR3 spells CASSQVGLHEQYF. For the CDR3, the DNA is TGTGCCAGCAGCCAGGTTGGGCTTCACGAGCAGTACTTC.

About this clonotype itself: Germline and junction disagree at one end, which may indicate a read error. This chain links TRBV5-1 with TRBJ2-5; 7 bases line up with TRBD2. The DNA end lines up better with TRBJ2-7; the J call may be wrong. This CDR3 is built from 15 residues. Germline V CDR1 and CDR2: SGHRS, YFSETQ. CDR3 sequence: CAGSSPGLGTYEQYF. As DNA, the CDR3 is TGCGCCGGCAGCTCGCCAGGACTAGGGACCTACGAGCAGTACTTC.

The V gene is TRBV6-6, the J gene TRBJ1-3, with TRBD1 as a possible D gene (5 bases). The CDR3 length is 15 residues. Trimming left V 6 bases short and J 4 bases short, with 16 bases between. CDR1 and CDR2 from the germline V gene are MNHNY and SVGAGI (reference sequence). The CDR3 nucleotides read TGTGCCAGCAGCCCCCCTACAGGACCCGGAAACACCATATATTTT. Protein: CASSPPTGPGNTIYF.

The chain combines TRBV29-1 with TRBJ1-4; no definite D call. V was pared by 2 bases and J by 8 bases, with 9 bases between. The CDR3 runs to 12 residues. Germline-derived CDR1 and CDR2 are SQVTM and ANQGSEA. The CDR3 DNA is TGCAGCGTTGAAAAGGGCGAGGAAAAACTGTTTTTT. Translating gives CSVEKGEEKLFF. Variable domain in full (rest from reference TRBV29-1 and TRBJ1-4): SAVISQKPSRDICQRGTSLTIQCQVDSQVTMMFWYRQQPGQSLTLIATANQGSEATYESGFVIDKFPISRPNLTFSTLTVSNMSPEDSSIYLCSVEKGEEKLFFGSGTQLSVL.

The genes are TRBV20-1 and TRBJ2-5, with D perhaps TRBD2 (6 bases). The DNA end favors TRBJ2-1, so the J call may be wrong. The CDR3 has 15 amino acids. Per the germline V gene, CDR1 is DFQATT and CDR2 is SNEGSKA (reference sequence). The CDR3: CSARDRRLVSNEQFF. The CDR3 DNA sequence: TGCAGTGCTAGAGATCGGAGACTAGTCTCTAATGAGCAGTTCTTC.

The V gene is TRBV24-1, the J gene TRBJ2-1, with 7 bases identical to TRBD2. The CDR3 has 15 residues. Germline V gene lookup returns CDR1 KGHDR and CDR2 SFDVKD. The trim removed 3 bases at V and 6 bases at J, leaving 7 bases unmatched. CDR3 bases: TGTGCCACCAGTGATGAGACTAGCTACGTCAATGAGCAGTTCTTC. Residues: CATSDETSYVNEQFF.

This clonotype has at least ten counts. This chain joins TRBV21-1 and TRBJ2-7; the table names TRBD1, a call not compared with the DNA. TRBV21-1 is shown as a pseudogene. The CDR3 loop spans 16 amino acids. DNA for the CDR3: TGTGCCAGCAGCAAAGATAACCGGGACAGCTCCTACGAGCAGTACTTC. It encodes CASSKDNRDSSYEQYF.

This clonotype was recorded a few times. V usage is TRBV7-2 and J usage is TRBJ2-3; the D gene could be TRBD1 or TRBD2 (5 bases each). CDR1 is SGHTA, CDR2 FQGNSA, per germline. This CDR3 is built from 16 residues. V was trimmed by 3 bases and J by 1 base, leaving 14 bases between them. The CDR3 reads CASSLRGRPGTDTQYF. In DNA, the CDR3 is TGTGCCAGCAGCTTGAGGGGTCGCCCCGGCACAGATACGCAGTATTTT.

This clonotype was counted a few times. This may be a read error: a much more frequent sequence differs by one nucleotide. This chain links TRBV28 with TRBJ1-1; D call uncertain. Germline V gene data show CDR1 as MDHEN and CDR2 as SYDVKM. Between the trimmed V and J ends, which lost 4 bases and 1 base, there was a span of 1 base. CDR3 length: 11 residues. In nucleotides, the CDR3 is TGTGCCAGCAGTTGGAACACTGAAGCTTTCTTT. Its protein product is CASSWNTEAFF.

The chain joins TRBV7-9 to TRBJ2-6; TRBD2 might be the D (5 bases). The CDR3 extends over 17 amino acids. V dropped 5 bases and J dropped 0 bases, with 14 bases sitting between them. Germline CDR1 SEHNR, CDR2 FQNEAQ (reference sequence). The DNA of the CDR3 is TGTGCCAGCAGCATGAGGGTGATAAGCTCTGGGGCCAACGTCCTGACTTTC. Translating it yields CASSMRVISSGANVLTF. Complete variable domain (other parts from reference TRBV7-9 and TRBJ2-6): DTGVSQNPRHKITKRGQNVTFRCDPISEHNRLYWYRQTLGQGPEFLTYFQNEAQLEKSRLLSDRFSAERPKGSFSTLEIQRTEQGDSAMYLCASSMRVISSGANVLTFGAGSRLTVL.

The rearrangement joins TRBV20-1 to TRBJ2-5, with TRBD2 matching 7 bases. This CDR3 region has 15 residues. Germline V gene sequence: CDR1 DFQATT, CDR2 SNEGSKA (reference sequence). Trimming removed 0 bases from V and 5 bases from J; junction bases left unmatched: 9. The CDR3 DNA is TGCAGTGCTAGAGACCCGGGGGGTTGGCGCGAGACCCAGTACTTC. Amino acid sequence: CSARDPGGWRETQYF.

The gene calls are TRBV5-1 and TRBJ2-7; a possible D gene is TRBD1 (6 bases). The CDR3 length is 13 residues. The V gene lost 4 bases and the J gene lost 3 bases, with 11 bases spanning the gap. The germline V gene encodes CDR1 SGHRS and CDR2 YFSETQ. The CDR3 DNA reads TGCGCCAGCAGCGAGAGCAGGGGCTACGAGCAGTACTTC. As protein: CASSESRGYEQYF. Filled out from reference TRBV5-1 and TRBJ2-7, the complete variable domain reads KAGVTQTPRYLIKTRGQQVTLSCSPISGHRSVSWYQQTPGQGLQFLFEYFSETQRNKGNFPGRFSGRQFSNSRSEMNVSTLELGDSALYLCASSESRGYEQYFGPGTRLTVT.